The present entry profiles one T cell receptor beta chain with its context. What it binds is unknown. At one boundary the junction diverges from the germline segment, which might be a read error. Germline V gene lookup returns CDR1 LGHDT and CDR2 YNNKEL (reference sequence). This CDR3 spans 13 amino acids. Unique molecular identifiers tagged the TCRbeta library. TCRdb independently ran MiXCR on the PCR reads; one entry per CDR3 protein. The data contain about 870,000 distinct CDR3 sequences, 16% of them singletons. The data were obtained in a study of T-cell reconstitution after alpha-beta-depleted transplantation in children. Study-wide results and caveats: At around two months after transplant, the alpha-beta T cells were reportedly derived from several hundred expanded clones that came from non-depleted graft cells. The authors attributed T-cell counts and diversity one year after transplant mostly to newly produced T cells.

The sample in question was PBMCs, mostly from graft donor cells, obtained 360 days after TCRalphabeta/CD19-depleted stem cell transplant. This TCR derives from a male patient younger than 18 who had a stem cell transplant for acute lymphoblastic leukemia, so the T cells may come from the graft donor. The V and J genes are TRBV3-1 and TRBJ1-1, with D possibly matching TRBD1 (5 bases). This CDR3 is CASRQAGGTEAFF. The CDR3 region has the DNA TGTGCCAGCAGACAAGCGGGGGGCACTGAAGCTTTCTTT. The full variable domain, completed using reference TRBV3-1 and TRBJ1-1, is DTAVSQTPKYLVTQMGNDKSIKCEQNLGHDTMYWYKQDSKKFLKIMFSYNNKELIINETVPNRFSPKSPDKAHLNLHINSLELGDSAVYFCASRQAGGTEAFFGQGTRLTVV.